The 27 T cell receptor beta chains below all came from one sample that was sequenced in a study of CXCR3-negative and CXCR3-positive naive CD8 T cells. TRB cDNA was prepared as libraries by UMI-labeled 5' RACE. With the 5' RACE reads reprocessed, TCRdb shows one record per CDR3 protein and no DNA. Its clone listing holds tens of thousands of distinct CDR3 sequences. Sequenced sample: memory CD8+ T cells from blood. These receptor sequences come from a human donor in good health. Some clones in this sample may be carry-over from other donors' samples.

This clonotype is identified as medium-sized (0.01 to 0.1%) from frequency. The rearrangement links TRBV7-8 to TRBJ2-2. The length of the CDR3 is 15 residues. From germline, CDR1 is SGHVS and CDR2 FQNEAQ. Here the CDR3 reads CASSLLLSDTGELFF.

The rearrangement links TRBV4-3 to TRBJ1-1. The CDR3 length is 14 residues. Germline CDR1 and CDR2: LGHNA and YSLEER. CDR3 protein: CASSQVGLDTEAFF.

CDR3 loop: CASSPRVNTEAFF. The V and J genes are TRBV7-6 and TRBJ1-1. CDR1 is SGHVS and CDR2 is FNYEAQ in the germline V gene. The CDR3 runs 13 residues.

This chain links TRBV29-1 with TRBJ1-4; the D gene TCRdb calls, TRBD1, cannot be checked with no DNA. From germline, CDR1 is SQVTM and CDR2 ANQGSEA. CDR3 length equals 13 residues. The CDR3 is CSGWDPAGEKLFF.

The chain uses TRBV5-1 and TRBJ1-1; TCRdb indicates TRBD1, and absent DNA this call remains unverified. Germline assignment: CDR1 SGHRS and CDR2 YFSETQ. This CDR3 region has 16 residues. This CDR3 is CASSLQDRGPNTEAFF.

The V and J genes are TRBV4-3 and TRBJ2-1; without DNA, the TCRdb call of TRBD2 cannot be checked. Germline CDR1 LGHNA, CDR2 YSLEER. The CDR3 extends over 16 amino acids. The CDR3 spells CASSPASGGPYNEQFF.

The V and J genes are TRBV19 and TRBJ2-2; lacking DNA, the TRBD2 call made by TCRdb goes unchecked. The CDR3 is 18 amino acids. Germline assignment: CDR1 LNHDA and CDR2 SQIVND (reference sequence). The CDR3 here is CASSPQGLAGPDTGELFF.

The V and J genes are TRBV5-1 and TRBJ2-7; TCRdb proposes TRBD1, but this gene call is untestable without DNA. This CDR3 contains 14 residues. The germline V gene has CDR1 SGHRS and CDR2 YFSETQ. CDR3 sequence reads: CASSTGTGIYEQYF.

The chain combines TRBV14 with TRBJ2-1; the TCRdb D gene call, TRBD2, has no DNA to confirm it. CDR3 length: 20 amino acids. Germline CDR1 is SGHDN and CDR2 is FVKESK. CDR3 region: CASSQDSGGHPLSQYNEQFF.

The CDR3 sequence: CASSFPGGTYEQYF. The rearrangement links TRBV5-1 to TRBJ2-7; TCRdb outputs TRBD1, but without DNA this stays unchecked. The CDR3 is made up of 14 amino acids. Germline V CDR1 and CDR2: SGHRS, YFSETQ.

The rearrangement uses TRBV10-2 and TRBJ2-2; TCRdb's assignment of TRBD1 cannot be checked, as there is no DNA. CDR1 WSHSY and CDR2 SAAADI come from the germline V gene. The CDR3 totals 14 residues. The CDR3 is CASRGGMDTGELFF.

This clonotype registers medium-sized by frequency. V gene TRBV28 combines with J gene TRBJ1-1. The CDR3 is made up of 11 amino acids. CDR1 is MDHEN and CDR2 is SYDVKM in the germline V gene. The CDR3 sequence is CASSPNTEAFF. The entire variable domain, with the rest obtained from reference TRBV28 and TRBJ1-1, is as follows: DVKVTQSSRYLVKRTGEKVFLECVQDMDHENMFWYRQDPGLGLRLIYFSYDVKMKEKGDIPEGYSVSREKKERFSLILESASTNQTSMYLCASSPNTEAFFGQGTRLTVV.

The chain has TRBV6-2 or TRBV6-3 and TRBJ2-3; TCRdb calls TRBD1, which cannot be checked without DNA. Germline V gene sequence: CDR1 MNHEY, CDR2 SVGEGT. The CDR3 is made up of 16 amino acids. CDR3 region: CASRGGYRDDRSTQYF.

The rearrangement joins TRBV14 to TRBJ2-3; TCRdb selects TRBD2, and the lack of DNA leaves this call unchecked. The CDR3 runs 15 residues. Germline V gene sequence: CDR1 SGHDN, CDR2 FVKESK. CDR3 region: CASSLRGGYTDTQYF.

The V and J genes are TRBV6-6 and TRBJ1-4; TCRdb reports TRBD1, a call that lacks DNA to check it against. Germline loops: CDR1 MNHNY, CDR2 SVGAGI (reference sequence). The CDR3 length is 16 residues. The CDR3 spells CASSLSVRGRNEKLFF.

The chain joins TRBV7-2 to TRBJ2-1; absent DNA, TCRdb's TRBD2 call cannot be checked. Germline lookup yields CDR1 SGHTA and CDR2 FQGNSA. The CDR3 is made up of 16 amino acids. This chain's CDR3 is CASSASGGYSYNEQFF.

The rearrangement links TRBV6-2 or TRBV6-3 to TRBJ1-1; TCRdb's D call, TRBD1, is unchecked because there is no DNA. This CDR3 comprises 12 residues. Germline lookup yields CDR1 MNHEY and CDR2 SVGEGT. The CDR3 here is CASGTGNTEAFF.

V and J are TRBV4-1 and TRBJ2-7; TCRdb proposes TRBD1, but this gene call is untestable without DNA. The CDR3 spans 13 residues. Germline-derived CDR1 and CDR2 are MGHRA and YSYEKL. The CDR3 loop reads CASSPDRLYEQYF.

The chain has TRBV7-2 and TRBJ1-1; the D gene TCRdb calls, TRBD1, cannot be checked with no DNA. Germline-derived CDR1 and CDR2 are SGHTA and FQGNSA. The CDR3 is 18 amino acids. The CDR3 reads CASSLARWTGGMDTEAFF.

V is TRBV20-1 and J is TRBJ1-1. Germline V gene lookup returns CDR1 DFQATT and CDR2 SNEGSKA (reference sequence). The CDR3 extends over 11 amino acids. The CDR3 loop is CSGGGVDEAFF.

The rearrangement links TRBV4-1 to TRBJ2-5; TCRdb's D call, TRBD1, is unchecked because there is no DNA. CDR1 is MGHRA, CDR2 YSYEKL, per germline. The CDR3 has 17 residues. The CDR3 protein is CASSHPRTGAPQETQYF.

The chain combines TRBV19 with TRBJ2-3. CDR3 length: 11 amino acids. Per germline, CDR1 LNHDA and CDR2 SQIVND (reference sequence). This CDR3 is CASTKKDTQYF.

The CDR3 sequence: CASRLRTGVRFGYTF. The rearrangement uses TRBV28 and TRBJ1-2; TCRdb returns TRBD1, unconfirmable since there is no DNA. This CDR3 has 15 residues. Looked up from germline, CDR1 is MDHEN and CDR2 is SYDVKM.

V gene TRBV28 combines with J gene TRBJ2-7; TCRdb reports TRBD1, a call that lacks DNA to check it against. The CDR3 has 14 residues. Germline V CDR1 and CDR2: MDHEN, SYDVKM. CDR3 residues: CASQPGLGSYEQYF.

The CDR3 protein is CASSNPEGDRGRVVETQYF. V usage is TRBV25-1 and J usage is TRBJ2-5; TCRdb's D gene call, TRBD1, goes unchecked for lack of DNA. CDR1 and CDR2 (germline): MGHDK, SYGVNS. The CDR3 is made up of 19 amino acids.

Frequency places this clonotype as medium-sized. CDR3 sequence reads: CAISESQEQFF. The J gene is TRBJ2-1, the V gene TRBV10-3. The length of the CDR3 is 11 residues. CDR1 is ENHRY and CDR2 is SYGVKD in the germline V gene.

The V gene is TRBV11-3, the J gene TRBJ2-6; TCRdb's D gene call, TRBD1, goes unchecked for lack of DNA. CDR1 SGHNT and CDR2 YENEEA come from the germline V gene. The CDR3 is made up of 18 amino acids. The CDR3 loop reads CASSSRPGQDSGANVLTF.